This T cell receptor (beta chain) was identified during a study of T cell responses to AZD1222 COVID-19 vaccine. The method was immunoSEQ multiplex PCR; TCRdb's version includes in-frame clones alone and lacks a portion of them. Of more than 90,000 clones in the sample, roughly 90% were seen once. Whole-study findings and limits: In the spike-specific TCR repertoire, nearly half reportedly target unmutated variant regions. Clonal diversity was possibly underestimated, and the donors were mostly white British, with more females. Mapped onto spike, vaccine-associated CD4 TCRs spanned it and were dominant at 160-218 and 743-854.

A remark on this clone: Antigen specificity is unknown.

Germline CDR1 reads SGHTA; CDR2 reads FQGTGA. Trimming shortened V by 6 bases and J by 0 bases, and 14 bases separated the two germline ends. This CDR3 is 16 amino acids long. The chain combines TRBV7-3 with TRBJ2-2, with no clear D. Sequenced here: peripheral blood, sampled 28 days after the second AZD1222 dose. The TCR sequence derives from an adult who received the AZD1222 COVID-19 vaccine. CDR3 residues: CASSPWGGTNTGELFF. Here the CDR3 DNA reads TGTGCCAGCAGTCCGTGGGGTGGGACGAACACCGGGGAGCTGTTTTTT.